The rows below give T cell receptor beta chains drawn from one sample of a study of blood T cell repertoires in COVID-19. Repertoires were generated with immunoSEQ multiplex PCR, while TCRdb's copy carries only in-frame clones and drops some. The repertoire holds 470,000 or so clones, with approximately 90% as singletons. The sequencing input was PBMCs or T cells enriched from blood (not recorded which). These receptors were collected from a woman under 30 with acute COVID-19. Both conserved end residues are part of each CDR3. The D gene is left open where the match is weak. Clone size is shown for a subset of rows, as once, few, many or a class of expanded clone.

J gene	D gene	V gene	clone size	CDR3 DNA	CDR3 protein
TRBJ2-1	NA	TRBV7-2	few	TGTGCCAGCAGCTCAATGACGGGTGCCAATGAGCAGTTCTTC	CASSSMTGANEQFF
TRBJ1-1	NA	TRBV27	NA	TGTGCCAGCAGTTTCCTCAGGTCCGCTGAAGCTTTCTTT	CASSFLRSAEAFF
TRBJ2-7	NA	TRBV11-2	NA	TGTGCCAGCAGCTCCTCCTGGAGAAACGAGCAGTACTTC	CASSSSWRNEQYF
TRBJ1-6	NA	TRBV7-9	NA	TGTGCCAGCGGGGGGGGCGTTCGGAATTCACCCCTCCACTTT	CASGGGVRNSPLHF
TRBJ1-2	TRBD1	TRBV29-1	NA	TGCAGCGTAGACAGGGGGCAGAACTATGGCTACACCTTC	CSVDRGQNYGYTF
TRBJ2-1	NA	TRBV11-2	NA	TGTGCCAGCAGCTTAACAGAGTACAATGAGCAGTTCTTC	CASSLTEYNEQFF
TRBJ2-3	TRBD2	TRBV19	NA	TGTGCCAGTAGTCCCCAAGCGGGAGTTACAGATACGCAGTATTTT	CASSPQAGVTDTQYF
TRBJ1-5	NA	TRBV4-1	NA	TGCGCCAGCAGCCAAGTTTGGGGGCTAATTAATCAGCCCCAGCATTTT	CASSQVWGLINQPQHF
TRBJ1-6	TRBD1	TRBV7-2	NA	TGTGCCAGCAGCAGGACTCCCGGGACAGGGGTTTCACCCCTCCACTTT	CASSRTPGTGVSPLHF
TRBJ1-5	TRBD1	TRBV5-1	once	TGCGCCAGCAGCGAAGGTGCAGGGGGCGTTGGGGGCAATCAGCCCCAGCATTTT	CASSEGAGGVGGNQPQHF
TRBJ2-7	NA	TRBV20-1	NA	TGCAGTGCTAGATCCTCCCTCGAGCAGTACTTC	CSARSSLEQYF